Each of the 8 T cell receptor beta chains below was sequenced from the same sample in a study of cytomegalovirus exposure and HLA in healthy donors. 60 Vbeta and 13 Jbeta primers were used in PCR. Libraries were prepared by immunoSEQ multiplex PCR; TCRdb keeps only in-frame clonotypes and omits some of them. Altogether more than 70,000 clones are present, about 74% being singletons, with the ten largest covering about 3.1%. Material for sequencing was PBMCs. These receptors originate from a man in his forties in good health and CMV-seronegative.

The chain uses TRBV27 and TRBJ1-1, with TRBD1 identical over 8 bases. The CDR3 consists of 18 residues. V gave up 10 bases and J gave up 0 bases; unmatched junction bases: 19. Germline assignment: CDR1 MNHEY and CDR2 SMNVEV (reference sequence). The CDR3 DNA is TGTGCCACTAACGGATTAACAGGGGGAGGGTTCTTGAACACTGAAGCTTTCTTT. Its protein product is CATNGLTGGGFLNTEAFF.

This clone has only one observation. The rearrangement uses TRBV7-3 and TRBJ2-2; 9 positions agree with TRBD1. Per the germline V gene, CDR1 is SGHTA and CDR2 is FQGTGA. V lost 5 bases, J lost 6 bases, and 13 bases stayed unmatched. The CDR3 consists of 17 residues. CDR3 sequence reads: CASSRPRDRASAGELFF. DNA of the CDR3: TGTGCCAGCAGCCGCCCGCGGGACAGGGCATCGGCCGGGGAGCTGTTTTTT.

This chain uses TRBV2 with TRBJ2-7, with 8 bases fitting TRBD1. Trimming cost V 10 bases and J 2 bases; bases outside gene matches: 10. The germline gives CDR1 SNHLY, CDR2 FYNNEI. The CDR3 spans 14 residues. The CDR3 sequence: CATQDRVDTYEQYF. The CDR3 region has the DNA TGTGCCACCCAGGACAGGGTGGACACCTACGAGCAGTACTTC.

The V gene is TRBV11-3, the J gene TRBJ2-2; 8 nucleotides line up with TRBD1. The CDR3 covers 14 residues. Germline loops: CDR1 SGHNT, CDR2 YENEEA. Trimming at V came to 1 base and at J to 5 bases, leaving 0 bases not matched to a gene. The CDR3 spells CASSLGQGTGELFF. DNA for the CDR3: TGTGCCAGCAGCTTAGGACAGGGGACCGGGGAGCTGTTTTTT. The full variable domain, with the rest looked up from reference TRBV11-3 and TRBJ2-2, is EAGVVQSPRYKIIEKKQPVAFWCNPISGHNTLYWYLQNLGQGPELLIRYENEEAVDDSQLPKDRFSAERLKGVDSTLKIQPAELGDSAVYLCASSLGQGTGELFFGEGSRLTVL.

The V and J genes are TRBV13 and TRBJ2-5, with D unclear. CDR3 length: 14 amino acids. Deletions cut 0 bases from V and 2 bases from J, with 7 bases between. Germline V gives CDR1 PRHDT, CDR2 FYEKMQ (reference sequence). The CDR3 sequence: CASSLGGRQETQYF. The CDR3 nucleotides read TGTGCCAGCAGCTTAGGGGGCCGACAAGAGACCCAGTACTTC. The whole variable domain, remainder taken from reference TRBV13 and TRBJ2-5, is AAGVIQSPRHLIKEKRETATLKCYPIPRHDTVYWYQQGPGQDPQFLISFYEKMQSDKGSIPDRFSAQQFSDYHSELNMSSLELGDSALYFCASSLGGRQETQYFGPGTRLLVL.

The chain couples TRBV9 to TRBJ2-7, with D maybe TRBD1 (6 bases). V shed 0 bases and J shed 2 bases, with 12 bases lying between them. CDR1 and CDR2 (germline): SGDLS, YYNGEE. CDR3 length: 15 amino acids. CDR3 nucleotide sequence: TGTGCCAGCAGCGTAGGATACAGGGTTACCTACGAGCAGTACTTC. This sequence encodes CASSVGYRVTYEQYF.

The chain has TRBV7-9 and TRBJ1-3; D perhaps matches TRBD1 (5 bases). The CDR3 runs 14 residues. Trimming took 5 bases from V and 4 from J, leaving 12 bases between them. Germline lookup yields CDR1 SEHNR and CDR2 FQNEAQ (reference sequence). Written as DNA, the CDR3 is TGTGCCAGCAGCCAACAGGTTTCGGGAAACACCATATATTTT. Translating it yields CASSQQVSGNTIYF.

This sequence joins TRBV27 and TRBJ2-1; D unresolved. The germline V gene has CDR1 MNHEY and CDR2 SMNVEV (reference sequence). The CDR3 covers 14 residues. Trimming pared 6 bases from V and 5 bases from J, leaving 14 bases between. CDR3 loop: CASRRLSLDNEQFF. The CDR3 DNA follows: TGTGCCAGCAGGAGACTTTCCCTGGACAATGAGCAGTTCTTC.